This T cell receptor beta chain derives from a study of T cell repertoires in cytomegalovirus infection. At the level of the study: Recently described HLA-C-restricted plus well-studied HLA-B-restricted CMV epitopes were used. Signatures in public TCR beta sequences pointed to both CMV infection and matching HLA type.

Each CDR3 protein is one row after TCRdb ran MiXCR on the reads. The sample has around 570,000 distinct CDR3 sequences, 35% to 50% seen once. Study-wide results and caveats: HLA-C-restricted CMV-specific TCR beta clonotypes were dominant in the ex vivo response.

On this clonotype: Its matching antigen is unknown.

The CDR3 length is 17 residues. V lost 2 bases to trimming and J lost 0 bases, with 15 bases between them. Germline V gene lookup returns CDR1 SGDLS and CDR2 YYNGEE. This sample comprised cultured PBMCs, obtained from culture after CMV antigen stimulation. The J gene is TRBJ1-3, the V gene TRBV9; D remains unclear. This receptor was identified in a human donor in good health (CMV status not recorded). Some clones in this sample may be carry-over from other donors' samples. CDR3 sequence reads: CASSVGATSSSGNTIYF. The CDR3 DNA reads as TGTGCCAGCAGCGTCGGAGCGACAAGCAGCTCTGGAAACACCATATATTTT.